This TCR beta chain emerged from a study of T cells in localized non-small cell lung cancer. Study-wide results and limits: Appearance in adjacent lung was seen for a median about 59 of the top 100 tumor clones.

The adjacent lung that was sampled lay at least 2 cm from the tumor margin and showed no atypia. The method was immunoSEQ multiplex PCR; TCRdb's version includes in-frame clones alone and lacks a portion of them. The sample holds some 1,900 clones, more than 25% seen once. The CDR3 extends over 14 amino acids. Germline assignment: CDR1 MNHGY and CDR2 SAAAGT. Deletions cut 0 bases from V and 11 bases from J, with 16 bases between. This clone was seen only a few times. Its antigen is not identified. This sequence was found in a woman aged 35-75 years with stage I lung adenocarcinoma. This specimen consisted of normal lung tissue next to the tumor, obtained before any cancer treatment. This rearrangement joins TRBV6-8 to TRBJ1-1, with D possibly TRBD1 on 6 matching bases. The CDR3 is CASSYSPGGQGAFF. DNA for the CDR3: TGTGCCAGCAGTTACTCCCCGGGGGGGCAGGGGGCTTTCTTT.